This T cell receptor (beta chain) stems from a study of T-cell memory formation after mild COVID-19. Study background: Clusters of TCRs were largely donor specific. Broader study findings: The study found contracting CD4+ clones mainly in CM and EM and contracting CD8+ clones in EMRA. Memory from before infection featured some responding clones, which suggests cross-reactive memory joined.

The TCR alpha and TCR beta cDNA libraries, bearing sample barcodes and UMIs, were generated by 5'RACE using constant-segment primers. TCRdb re-analysed the 5' RACE reads in MiXCR, keeping a single row per CDR3 protein. The data show about 360,000 distinct CDR3 sequences, about an eighth seen once. The CDR3 sequence is 12 residues long. With 2 bases removed from V and 6 bases from J, the gap between germline ends came to 6 bases. Per germline, CDR1 SGHRS and CDR2 YFSETQ. With respect to this clonotype: Its antigen is undetermined.

The rearrangement links TRBV5-1 to TRBJ2-1; no clear D gene. What was sequenced was PBMCs or a T cell subset sorted from them (not recorded which). The source is a man between 18 and 29 years old who had mild COVID-19 (a few samples of this study predate the infection). Cell type and time point are not known. The CDR3 region has the DNA TGCGCCAGCAGCTTAACAAGCAATGAGCAGTTCTTC. Translated: CASSLTSNEQFF.